This T cell receptor beta chain is from a study of T-cell memory formation after mild COVID-19. As for the study in general: In these data, TCR clusters were largely donor specific.

Regarding this clonotype: Its cognate antigen is unknown.

General study results and limits: Whereas later expanders leaned CD4+, clones contracting day 15 to 85 showed a balanced CD4/CD8 makeup.

TCR alpha and TCR beta cDNA libraries carrying sample barcodes and UMIs came from 5'RACE with constant-segment primers. TCRdb reprocessed the 5' RACE reads with MiXCR, giving one entry per CDR3 protein. Of 500,000 to 600,000 distinct CDR3 sequences in the sample, roughly 18% were seen once. Between the trimmed V and J ends, which lost 0 bases and 3 bases, there was a span of 9 bases. The CDR3 covers 14 residues. In germline, CDR1 is SGHNT, CDR2 YYREEE (reference sequence). The TCR originated in an adult woman who had mild COVID-19 (a few samples of this study predate the infection). Cell type and time point are not known. The chain is built from TRBV5-4 and TRBJ1-2; D might be TRBD1 (5 bases). Sequencing was done on a sample of PBMCs or a T cell subset sorted from them (not recorded which). This CDR3 reads CASSLVGDYYGYTF. In DNA form, the CDR3 reads TGTGCCAGCAGCTTGGTGGGGGATTACTATGGCTACACCTTC.